These 22 T cell receptor beta chains came from one sample sequenced in a study of immune heterogeneity within non-small cell lung tumors. Amplifying TCR beta CDR3 involved multiplex PCR carried out with 32 V and 13 J primers. In TCRdb, the multiplex PCR reads were re-called with MiXCR into one record per CDR3 protein. The sample lists approximately 6,300 distinct CDR3 sequences; about 20% were seen once. Template material comprised bulk tumor genomic DNA at approximately 600 ng per sample. Spaced far apart, several biopsies were taken from each primary tumor during surgery. Samples came from untreated patients having curative surgery for newly diagnosed non-small cell lung cancer. The source material was lung tumor tissue. These receptors all come from a man between 65 and 79 years old with non-small cell lung cancer.

This clonotype was observed a few times. The chain joins TRBV11-3 to TRBJ2-2, with 7 bases aligning to TRBD1. Germline CDR1 is SGHNT and CDR2 is YENEEA. The CDR3 runs to 15 residues. With V trimmed by 4 bases and J by 1 base, 3 bases remained unmatched. The CDR3 reads CASSSGQQNTGELFF. Here the CDR3 DNA reads TGTGCCAGCAGCTCGGGACAGCAGAACACCGGGGAGCTGTTTTTT.

V gene TRBV27 combines with J gene TRBJ1-1; 10 bases agree with TRBD1. Germline CDR1 and CDR2: MNHEY and SMNVEV (reference sequence). The trim removed 4 bases at V and 1 base at J, leaving 0 bases unmatched. CDR3 size: 14 residues. CDR3 nucleotides: TGTGCCAGCAGTTGGACAGGGGGGAACACTGAAGCTTTCTTT. The encoded protein is CASSWTGGNTEAFF.

Comments on this clonotype: This clone may be a read error of a much larger clone one base away. The gene calls are TRBV29-1 and TRBJ2-7; maybe TRBD2 (6 bases). The germline V gene encodes CDR1 SQVTM and CDR2 ANQGSEA. V lost 4 bases and J lost 6, with 13 bases in between. This CDR3 comprises 12 residues. The CDR3 nucleotides read TGCAGCGTTGGAAGGAGGGTGGGCGAGCAGTACTTC. This sequence encodes CSVGRRVGEQYF.

There are a few counts of this clonotype. The chain links TRBV5-4 to TRBJ2-5, with 13 positions matching TRBD2. Per germline, CDR1 SGHNT and CDR2 YYREEE (reference sequence). This CDR3 is built from 15 residues. Losses at the gene ends were 4 bases for V and 5 bases for J; bases not matched to a gene: 5. CDR3 bases: TGTGCCAGCAGCCCGAGGACTAGCGGGGGCGAGACCCAGTACTTC. As protein: CASSPRTSGGETQYF.

In this sample, this clonotype turned up a few times. The chain recombines TRBV27 with TRBJ1-1; TRBD1 might be the D (5 bases). The CDR3 has 14 amino acids. CDR1 is MNHEY, CDR2 SMNVEV, per germline (reference sequence). Trimming pared 8 bases from V and 4 bases from J, leaving 17 bases between. The CDR3 DNA reads as TGTGCCAGCGAAGGATCAGGGTCAAGCACTGAAGCTTTCTTT. Amino acid sequence: CASEGSGSSTEAFF.

This sequence joins TRBV5-1 and TRBJ2-3, with D possibly TRBD2 on 6 matching bases. V lost 5 bases and J 1 base, leaving 17 bases between the germline ends. In germline, CDR1 is SGHRS, CDR2 YFSETQ. CDR3 size: 16 residues. The CDR3: CASRPEVAERTDTQYF. CDR3 nucleotides: TGCGCCAGCAGACCGGAGGTAGCGGAGCGCACAGATACGCAGTATTTT.

In this sample, this clonotype is medium-sized. V and J are TRBV27 and TRBJ2-1, with a weak D call TRBD2 (7 bases). The germline V gene encodes CDR1 MNHEY and CDR2 SMNVEV (reference sequence). Trimming removed 2 bases at V and 5 bases at J, with 16 bases between. The CDR3 is made up of 16 amino acids. As DNA, the CDR3 is TGTGCCAGCAGTTTACCTTTGGGGGGGGGCAACAATGAGCAGTTCTTC. Translating gives CASSLPLGGGNNEQFF.

The rearrangement links TRBV10-3 to TRBJ2-5; the D is unclear. V lost 2 bases and J lost 5, with 12 bases in between. This CDR3 region has 14 residues. From germline, CDR1 is ENHRY and CDR2 SYGVKD. CDR3 in DNA: TGTGCCATCAGTGAGGACCAAGGGCCGGAGACCCAGTACTTC. Translated: CAISEDQGPETQYF.

The V gene is TRBV2, the J gene TRBJ1-1; tentatively, D is TRBD1 (6 bases). Between the trimmed V and J ends, which lost 7 bases and 1 base, there was a span of 13 bases. The CDR3 sequence is 14 residues long. The germline CDR1 and CDR2 sequences are SNHLY and FYNNEI. CDR3 residues: CASMRGAENTEAFF. DNA for the CDR3: TGTGCCAGCATGCGGGGGGCGGAGAACACTGAAGCTTTCTTT.

In its sample, this clonotype is medium-sized. This chain joins TRBV6-1 and TRBJ2-3; 11 bases are a match to TRBD2. There are 17 residues in the CDR3. The V gene's germline CDR1 is MNHNS and CDR2 SASEGT. The junction had 10 bases not matched to a gene; V was cut back by 5 bases and J by 3 bases. The CDR3 is CASSFTPASGGTDTQYF. The CDR3 nucleotides read TGTGCCAGCAGTTTCACCCCGGCTAGCGGGGGGACAGATACGCAGTATTTT.

By share of the sample, this clonotype is medium-sized. The V and J genes are TRBV6-1 and TRBJ1-1; possible D gene TRBD1, 5 bases. The CDR3 extends over 15 amino acids. CDR1 MNHNS and CDR2 SASEGT come from the germline V gene. V dropped 5 bases and J dropped 4 bases, with 17 bases sitting between them. DNA for the CDR3: TGTGCCAGCAGTTACGCGGCGGCTAGGGGCACTGAAGCTTTCTTT. Translated, it gives CASSYAAARGTEAFF.

The gene calls are TRBV27 and TRBJ2-2; D might be TRBD1 or TRBD2, each matching 5 bases. This CDR3 is built from 15 residues. Germline V lookup: CDR1 MNHEY, CDR2 SMNVEV (reference sequence). V was cut by 0 bases and J by 5 bases, with 10 bases left in between. The CDR3 bases are TGTGCCAGCAGTTTATCAGTTGGGGGAACCGGGGAGCTGTTTTTT. Amino acids: CASSLSVGGTGELFF.

This clonotype is classed as medium-sized (0.01 to 0.1%). The V call is TRBV20-1, the J call TRBJ2-1, with no clear D. This CDR3 is 13 amino acids long. V lost 2 bases and J 4 bases, leaving 9 bases between the germline ends. Germline CDR1 is DFQATT and CDR2 is SNEGSKA (reference sequence). CDR3 sequence: CSARPASYNEQFF. The DNA of the CDR3 is TGCAGTGCTAGACCGGCATCTTACAATGAGCAGTTCTTC.

This clonotype is classed as medium-sized. J is TRBJ1-4 and V is TRBV6-5, with D tentatively TRBD1 (6 bases). Germline V gene data show CDR1 as MNHEY and CDR2 as SVGAGI. The CDR3 loop spans 17 amino acids. Between the trimmed V and J ends, which lost 0 bases and 8 bases, there was a span of 19 bases. This CDR3 is CASSYSGGQPEGEKLFF. CDR3 in DNA: TGTGCCAGCAGTTACTCGGGGGGGCAGCCGGAAGGGGAAAAACTGTTTTTT.

The chain has TRBV10-3 and TRBJ1-5, with 12 bases lining up with TRBD1. The junction had 4 bases not matched to a gene; V was cut back by 2 bases and J by 2 bases. Looked up from germline, CDR1 is ENHRY and CDR2 is SYGVKD. The CDR3 runs 17 residues. In DNA, the CDR3 is TGTGCCATCAGTGAGGGGACAGGGGGCGTCGGCAATCAGCCCCAGCATTTT. It translates to CAISEGTGGVGNQPQHF.

In its sample, this clonotype is medium-sized (0.01 to 0.1%). V gene TRBV12-3 or TRBV12-4 combines with J gene TRBJ1-5; TRBD1 might be the D (6 bases). V lost 5 bases, J lost 2 bases, and 13 bases lay in between. The CDR3 spans 15 residues. CDR3 amino acids: CASSQGGIGNQPQHF. The CDR3 nucleotides read TGTGCCAGCAGTCAAGGGGGGATCGGCAATCAGCCCCAGCATTTT.

This clonotype was detected a few times. With a much larger clone just one base away, this may be a read error. This CDR3 is missing its conserved last phenylalanine or tryptophan, likely due to a read error. V gene TRBV28 combines with J gene TRBJ2-7; D possibly corresponds to TRBD2 (5 bases). Germline V gene sequence: CDR1 MDHEN, CDR2 SYDVKM. This CDR3 is built from 17 residues. V dropped 5 bases and J dropped 0 bases, with 20 bases sitting between them. CDR3 residues: CASSPPRGGKGSYEQYL. In DNA form, the CDR3 reads TGTGCCAGCAGTCCCCCCCGGGGTGGGAAGGGCTCCTACGAGCAGTACCTC.

The rearrangement uses TRBV6-2 or TRBV6-3 and TRBJ2-1, with a possible D match to TRBD2 (6 bases). This CDR3 has 14 amino acids. Germline CDR1 is MNHEY and CDR2 is SVGEGT. V shed 7 bases and J shed 4 bases, with 14 bases lying between them. Here the CDR3 reads CASKGTGRYNEQFF. The CDR3 DNA follows: TGTGCCAGCAAAGGGACTGGACGGTACAATGAGCAGTTCTTC.

A word on this clonotype: Just one base apart from a much larger clone, this may be a read error. The chain carries TRBV20-1 and TRBJ2-7; D perhaps matches TRBD2 (5 bases). V dropped 6 bases and J dropped 9 bases, with 15 bases sitting between them. The CDR3 loop spans 11 amino acids. From germline, CDR1 is DFQATT and CDR2 SNEGSKA (reference sequence). This CDR3 reads CSAKDWVAQYF. The DNA for the CDR3 is TGCAGTGCAAAGGACTGGGTCGCGCAGTACTTC.

By share of the sample, this clonotype is medium-sized (0.01 to 0.1%). The chain uses TRBV20-1 and TRBJ1-1; D uncertain. Germline V CDR1 and CDR2: DFQATT, SNEGSKA (reference sequence). Trimming shortened V by 0 bases and J by 0 bases, and 11 bases separated the two germline ends. The CDR3 runs 15 residues. The chain's CDR3 is CSARDMASLNTEAFF. CDR3 DNA sequence: TGCAGTGCTAGAGATATGGCCAGCCTGAACACTGAAGCTTTCTTT.

Concerning this clonotype: A clone one base away is much larger, so this may be a read error. Because it lacks the conserved phenylalanine or tryptophan at the end, this CDR3 is likely a read error. The V gene is TRBV6-2 or TRBV6-3, the J gene TRBJ2-1, with D possibly matching TRBD2 (6 bases). The CDR3 totals 15 residues. V was shortened by 3 bases and J by 6 bases, with 15 bases between the two germline ends. CDR1 MNHEY and CDR2 SVGEGT come from the germline V gene. CDR3 bases: TGTGCCAGCAGTTATGCGGAGGGCGCTGGCAATGAGCAGTTCTGC. Protein: CASSYAEGAGNEQFC.

This clonotype was recorded at least ten times. The V call is TRBV6-1, the J call TRBJ2-1; no definite D call. CDR1 MNHNS and CDR2 SASEGT come from the germline V gene. The CDR3 extends over 15 amino acids. V was clipped by 2 bases and J by 0 bases, with 8 bases between them. CDR3 bases: TGTGCCAGCAGTGAATTTCAGAGCTCCTACAATGAGCAGTTCTTC. Its protein is CASSEFQSSYNEQFF.